This T cell receptor (beta chain) appears in the sequencing data of a study of blood T cell repertoires in COVID-19. The assay was immunoSEQ multiplex PCR, and TCRdb's table has in-frame clones only and misses some. Of about 180,000 clones in the sample, more than 75% are singletons; the top ten hold approximately 18%. From germline, CDR1 is SGHTA and CDR2 FQGNSA. CDR3 length: 14 residues. V was pared by 3 bases and J by 1 base, with 9 bases between. The sequence was collected from a person in their 70s with COVID-19, enrolled during active disease. The chain combines TRBV7-2 with TRBJ2-5; possible D gene TRBD2, 5 bases. The specimen sequenced was peripheral blood. Written as DNA, the CDR3 is TGTGCCAGCAGCTTTGCGGGTGCCCAAGAGACCCAGTACTTC. It is translated as CASSFAGAQETQYF.